This T cell receptor (beta chain) was sequenced for a study of cytomegalovirus exposure and HLA in healthy donors. General study findings and limits: When the data were analyzed later, several of the most significant clusters appeared to be linked to common viral pathogens. A later analysis linked more than 15,000 TCR beta sequences to HLA alleles at 0.05 false discovery rate.

In regard to this clone: Its target is not known.

CDR1 is SGHTA and CDR2 is FQGNSA in the germline V gene. The length of the CDR3 is 15 residues. J gave up 5 bases and V 4 bases, and 4 bases lay outside the gene matches. PCR involved 60 Vbeta and 13 Jbeta primers. Measured with immunoSEQ multiplex PCR; TCRdb has only the in-frame clones, and not every one. The sample has 120,000 or so clones, 78% seen once; the top ten hold 11%. This sequence originates from a man younger than 45 in good health and CMV-seropositive. The rearrangement links TRBV7-2 to TRBJ2-3; 12 positions agree with TRBD2. The material sequenced was PBMCs. In nucleotides, the CDR3 is TGTGCCAGCAGCTACTCTAGCGGGAGGGGAGATACGCAGTATTTT. Amino acids: CASSYSSGRGDTQYF.